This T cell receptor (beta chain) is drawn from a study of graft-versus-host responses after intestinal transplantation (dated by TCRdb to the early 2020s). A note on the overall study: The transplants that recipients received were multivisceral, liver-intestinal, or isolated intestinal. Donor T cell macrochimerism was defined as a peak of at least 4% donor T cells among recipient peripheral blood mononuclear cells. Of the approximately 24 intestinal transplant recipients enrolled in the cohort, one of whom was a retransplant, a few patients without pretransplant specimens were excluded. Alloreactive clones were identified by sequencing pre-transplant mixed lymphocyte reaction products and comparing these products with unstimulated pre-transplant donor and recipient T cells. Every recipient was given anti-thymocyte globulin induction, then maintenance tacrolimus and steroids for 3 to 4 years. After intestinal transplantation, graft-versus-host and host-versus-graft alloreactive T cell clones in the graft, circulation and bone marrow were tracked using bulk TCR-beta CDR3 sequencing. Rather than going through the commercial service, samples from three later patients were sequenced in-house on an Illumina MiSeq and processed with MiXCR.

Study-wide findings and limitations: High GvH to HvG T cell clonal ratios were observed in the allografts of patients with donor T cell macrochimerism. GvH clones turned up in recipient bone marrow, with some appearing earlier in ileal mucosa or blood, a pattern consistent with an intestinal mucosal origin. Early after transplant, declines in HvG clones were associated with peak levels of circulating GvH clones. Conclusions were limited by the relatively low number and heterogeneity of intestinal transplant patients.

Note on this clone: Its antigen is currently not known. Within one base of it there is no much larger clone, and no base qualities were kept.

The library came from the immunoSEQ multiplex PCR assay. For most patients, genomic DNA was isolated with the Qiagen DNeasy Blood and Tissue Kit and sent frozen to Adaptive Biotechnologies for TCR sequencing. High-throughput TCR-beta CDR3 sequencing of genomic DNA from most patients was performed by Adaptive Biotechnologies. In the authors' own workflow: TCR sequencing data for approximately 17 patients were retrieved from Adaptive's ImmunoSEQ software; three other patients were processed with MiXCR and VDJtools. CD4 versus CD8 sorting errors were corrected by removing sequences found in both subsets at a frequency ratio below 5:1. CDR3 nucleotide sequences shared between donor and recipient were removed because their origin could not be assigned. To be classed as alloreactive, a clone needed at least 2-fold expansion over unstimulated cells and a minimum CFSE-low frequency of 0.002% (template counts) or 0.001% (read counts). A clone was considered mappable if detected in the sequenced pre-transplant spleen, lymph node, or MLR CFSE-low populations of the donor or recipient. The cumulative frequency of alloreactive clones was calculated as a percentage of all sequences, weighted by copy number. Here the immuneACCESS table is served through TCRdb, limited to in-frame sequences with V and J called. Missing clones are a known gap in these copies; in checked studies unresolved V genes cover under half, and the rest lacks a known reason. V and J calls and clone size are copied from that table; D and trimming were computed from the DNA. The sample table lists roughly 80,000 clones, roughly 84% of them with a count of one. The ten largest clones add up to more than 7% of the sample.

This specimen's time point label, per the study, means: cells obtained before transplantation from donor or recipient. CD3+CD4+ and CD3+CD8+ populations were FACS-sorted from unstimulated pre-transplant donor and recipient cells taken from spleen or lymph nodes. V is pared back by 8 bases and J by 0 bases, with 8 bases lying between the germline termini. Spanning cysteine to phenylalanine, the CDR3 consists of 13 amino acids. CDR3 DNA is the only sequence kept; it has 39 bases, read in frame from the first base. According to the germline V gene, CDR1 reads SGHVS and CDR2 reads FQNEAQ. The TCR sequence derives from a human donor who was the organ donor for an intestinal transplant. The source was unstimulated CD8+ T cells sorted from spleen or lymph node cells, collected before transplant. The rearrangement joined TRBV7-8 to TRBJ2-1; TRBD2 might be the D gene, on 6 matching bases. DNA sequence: TGTGCCAGCGGGGGGAGCTCCTACAATGAGCAGTTCTTC. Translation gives CASGGSSYNEQFF.